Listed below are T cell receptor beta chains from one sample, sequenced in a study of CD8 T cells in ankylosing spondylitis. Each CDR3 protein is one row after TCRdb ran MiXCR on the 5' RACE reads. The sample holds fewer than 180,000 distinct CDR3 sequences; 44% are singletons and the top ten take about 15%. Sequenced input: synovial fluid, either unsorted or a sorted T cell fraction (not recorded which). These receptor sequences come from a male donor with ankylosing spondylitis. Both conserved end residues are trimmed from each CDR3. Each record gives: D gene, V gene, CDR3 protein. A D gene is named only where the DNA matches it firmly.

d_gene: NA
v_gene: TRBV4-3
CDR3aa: ASSQDWGAGIYEQY

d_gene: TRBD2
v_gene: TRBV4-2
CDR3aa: ASSPGTSDSGANVLT

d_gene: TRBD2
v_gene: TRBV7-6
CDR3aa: ASSLAVVTGTRGYNEQF

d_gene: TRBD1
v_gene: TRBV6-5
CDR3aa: ASSYGTGELHYEQY

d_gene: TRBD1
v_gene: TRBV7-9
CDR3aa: ASSCRDSMETQY

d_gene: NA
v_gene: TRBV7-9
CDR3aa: ASSSGDRYYEQY

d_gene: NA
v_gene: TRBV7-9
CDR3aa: ASSLGSPRGAF

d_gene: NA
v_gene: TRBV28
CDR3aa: ASSLAGGTQY

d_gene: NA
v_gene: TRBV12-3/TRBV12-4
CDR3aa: ASSLLQNTEAF

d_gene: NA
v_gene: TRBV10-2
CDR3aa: ASAWTETEAF

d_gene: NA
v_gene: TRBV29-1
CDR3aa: SVEPPDRGEQF

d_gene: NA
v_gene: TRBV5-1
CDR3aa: ASSLVVRARTNTEAF

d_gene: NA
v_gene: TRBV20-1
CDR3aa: SARDLQGYTGELF

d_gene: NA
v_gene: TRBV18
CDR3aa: ASSPIGSTDTQY

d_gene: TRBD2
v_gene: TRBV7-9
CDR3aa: ASSGAGGLWYNEQF

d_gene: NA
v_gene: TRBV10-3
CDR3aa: AISPAGGTGELF

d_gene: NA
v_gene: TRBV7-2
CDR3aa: ASSSYQDTQY

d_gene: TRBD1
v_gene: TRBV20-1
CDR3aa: SARTAQGAYEQY

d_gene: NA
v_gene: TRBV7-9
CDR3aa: ASSAPRGPTYEQY

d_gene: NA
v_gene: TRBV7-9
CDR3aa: ASSPEGRQGLTDTQY

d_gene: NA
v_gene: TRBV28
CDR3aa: ASSLVFDSGYTGELF

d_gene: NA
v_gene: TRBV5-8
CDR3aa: ASSSYQETQY

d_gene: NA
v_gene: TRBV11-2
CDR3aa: ASSLGPGVYNEQF

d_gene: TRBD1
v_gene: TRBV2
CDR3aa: ASSPWTGRKPNTGELF

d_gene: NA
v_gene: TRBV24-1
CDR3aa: ATSVSRNTDTQY

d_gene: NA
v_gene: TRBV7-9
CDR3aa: ASSPPGQF

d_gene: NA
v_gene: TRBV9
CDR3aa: ASGPTWVPNEKLF

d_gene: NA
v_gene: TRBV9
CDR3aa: ASSVGTQGPLYTEAF

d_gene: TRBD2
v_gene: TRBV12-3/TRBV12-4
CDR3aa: ASSLLSLAGVGDTQY

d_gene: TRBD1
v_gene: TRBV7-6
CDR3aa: ASSSARADRGYSPLH

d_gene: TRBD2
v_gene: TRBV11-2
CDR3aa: ASSPLKRGDSFSTDTQY

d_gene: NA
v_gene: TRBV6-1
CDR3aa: ASRGVYRPGNTIY

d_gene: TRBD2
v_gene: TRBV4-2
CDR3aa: ASSQEEGTSVSPRYNEQF

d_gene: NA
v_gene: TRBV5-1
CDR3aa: ASSWTPMNTEAF

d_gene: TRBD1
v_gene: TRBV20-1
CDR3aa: SARGWGQGIYGYT

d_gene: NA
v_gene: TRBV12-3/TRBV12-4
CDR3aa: ASSLELGSNQPQH

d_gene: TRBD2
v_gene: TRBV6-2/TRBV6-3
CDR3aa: ASLLVLAGDPRNNEQF

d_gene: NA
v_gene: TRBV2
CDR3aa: ASSEWSTGATTWTQY

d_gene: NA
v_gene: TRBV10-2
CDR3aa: ASERVMNTEAF

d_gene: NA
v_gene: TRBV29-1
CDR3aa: SVAHEGRDTGELF

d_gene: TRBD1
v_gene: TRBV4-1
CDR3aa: ASSPGQGTLEETQY

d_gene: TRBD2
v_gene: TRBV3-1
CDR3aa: ASSLAGTSGVNEQF

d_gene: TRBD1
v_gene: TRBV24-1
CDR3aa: ATSEGTAPYNEQF

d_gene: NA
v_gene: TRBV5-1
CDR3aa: ASSLTLGISYEQY

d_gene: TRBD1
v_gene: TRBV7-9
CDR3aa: ASSPTGVWNTQY

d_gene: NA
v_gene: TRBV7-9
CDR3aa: ASSLGVGETDTQY